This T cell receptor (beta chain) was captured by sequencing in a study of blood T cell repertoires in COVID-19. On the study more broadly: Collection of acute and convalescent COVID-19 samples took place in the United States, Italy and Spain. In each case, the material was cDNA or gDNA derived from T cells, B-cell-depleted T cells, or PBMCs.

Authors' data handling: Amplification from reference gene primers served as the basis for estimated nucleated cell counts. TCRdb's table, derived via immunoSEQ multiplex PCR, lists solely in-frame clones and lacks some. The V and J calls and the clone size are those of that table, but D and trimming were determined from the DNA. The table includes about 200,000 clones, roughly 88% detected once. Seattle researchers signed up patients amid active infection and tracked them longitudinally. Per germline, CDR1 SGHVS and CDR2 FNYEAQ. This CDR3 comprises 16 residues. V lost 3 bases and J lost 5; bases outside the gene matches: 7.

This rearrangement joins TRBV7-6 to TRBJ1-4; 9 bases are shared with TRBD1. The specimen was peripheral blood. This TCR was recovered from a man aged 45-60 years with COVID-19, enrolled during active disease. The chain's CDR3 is CASSLLSGTGNEKLFF. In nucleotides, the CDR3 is TGTGCCAGCAGCTTGCTCTCCGGGACAGGGAATGAAAAACTGTTTTTT.